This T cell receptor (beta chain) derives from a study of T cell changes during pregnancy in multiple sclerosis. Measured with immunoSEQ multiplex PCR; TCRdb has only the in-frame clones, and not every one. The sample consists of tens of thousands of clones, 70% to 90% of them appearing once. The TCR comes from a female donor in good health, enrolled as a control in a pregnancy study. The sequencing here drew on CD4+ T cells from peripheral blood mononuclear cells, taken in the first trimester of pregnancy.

In DNA, the CDR3 is TGCGCCAGCAGCGTGGACAGGGTTTCCTCCTACGAGCAGTACTTC. It specifies CASSVDRVSSYEQYF. The chain couples TRBV5-1 to TRBJ2-7, with TRBD1 matching 8 bases. This CDR3 has 15 residues. With 4 bases clipped from V and 0 bases from J, the junction kept 6 bases outside the gene matches. The germline V gene encodes CDR1 SGHRS and CDR2 YFSETQ.